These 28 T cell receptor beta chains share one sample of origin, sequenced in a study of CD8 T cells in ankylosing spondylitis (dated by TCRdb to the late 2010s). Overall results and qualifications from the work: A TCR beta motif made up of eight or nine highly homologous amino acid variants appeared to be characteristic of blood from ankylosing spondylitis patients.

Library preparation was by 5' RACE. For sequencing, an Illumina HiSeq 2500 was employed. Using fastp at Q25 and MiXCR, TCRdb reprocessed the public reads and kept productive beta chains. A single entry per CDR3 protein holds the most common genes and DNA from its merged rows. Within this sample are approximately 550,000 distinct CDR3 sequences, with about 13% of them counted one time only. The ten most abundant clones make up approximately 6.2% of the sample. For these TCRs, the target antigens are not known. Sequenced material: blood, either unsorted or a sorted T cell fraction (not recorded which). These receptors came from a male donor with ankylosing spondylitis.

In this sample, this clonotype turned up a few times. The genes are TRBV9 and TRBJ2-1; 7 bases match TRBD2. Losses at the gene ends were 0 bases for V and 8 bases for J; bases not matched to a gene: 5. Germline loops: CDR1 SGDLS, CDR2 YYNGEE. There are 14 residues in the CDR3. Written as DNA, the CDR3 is TGTGCCAGCAGCGTAGGCGGGAGAACCCATGAGCAGTTCTTC. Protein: CASSVGGRTHEQFF. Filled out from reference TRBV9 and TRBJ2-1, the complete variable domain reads DSGVTQTPKHLITATGQRVTLRCSPRSGDLSVYWYQQSLDQGLQFLIQYYNGEERAKGNILERFSAQQFPDLHSELNLSSLELGDSALYFCASSVGGRTHEQFFGPGTRLTVL.

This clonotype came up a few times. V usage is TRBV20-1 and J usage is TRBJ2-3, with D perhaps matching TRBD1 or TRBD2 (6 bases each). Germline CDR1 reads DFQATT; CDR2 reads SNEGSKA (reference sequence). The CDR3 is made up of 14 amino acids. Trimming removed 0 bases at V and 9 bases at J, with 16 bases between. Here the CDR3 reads CSARERGAPPTQYF. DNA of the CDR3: TGCAGTGCTAGAGAGAGGGGGGCCCCCCCCACGCAGTATTTT.

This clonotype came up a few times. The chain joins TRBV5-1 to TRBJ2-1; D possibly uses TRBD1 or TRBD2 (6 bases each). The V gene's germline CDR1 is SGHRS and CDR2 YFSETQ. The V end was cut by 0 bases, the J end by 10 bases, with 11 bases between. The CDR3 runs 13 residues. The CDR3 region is CASSLEVGGEQFF. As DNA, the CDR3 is TGCGCCAGCAGCTTGGAGGTGGGGGGCGAGCAGTTCTTC.

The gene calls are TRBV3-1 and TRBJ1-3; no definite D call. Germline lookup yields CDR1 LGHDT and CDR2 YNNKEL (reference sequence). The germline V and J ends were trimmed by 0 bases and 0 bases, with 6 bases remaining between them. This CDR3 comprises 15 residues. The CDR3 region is CASSQEGSSGNTIYF. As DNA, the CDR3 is TGTGCCAGCAGCCAAGAAGGCAGCTCTGGAAACACCATATATTTT.

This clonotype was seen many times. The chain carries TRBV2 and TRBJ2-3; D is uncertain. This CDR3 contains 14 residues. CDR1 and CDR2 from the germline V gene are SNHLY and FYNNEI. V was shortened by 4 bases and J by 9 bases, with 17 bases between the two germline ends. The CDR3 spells CASSVWTGSGTQYF. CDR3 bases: TGTGCCAGCAGTGTATGGACGGGTTCAGGCACGCAGTATTTT.

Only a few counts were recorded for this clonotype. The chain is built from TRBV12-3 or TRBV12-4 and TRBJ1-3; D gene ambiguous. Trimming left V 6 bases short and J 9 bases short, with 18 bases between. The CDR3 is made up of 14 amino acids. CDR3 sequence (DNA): TGTGCCAGCAGCCTGAGGACCGACCTAAGCACCATATATTTT. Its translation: CASSLRTDLSTIYF.

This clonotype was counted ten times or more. The chain's CDR3 is CASSGGPAFNQPQHF. The DNA for the CDR3 is TGTGCCAGCAGCGGAGGGCCCGCCTTTAATCAGCCCCAGCATTTT. The V gene is TRBV7-9, the J gene TRBJ1-5; the D is unclear. The CDR3 is 15 amino acids. V was clipped by 5 bases and J by 4 bases, with 15 bases between them. Germline CDR1 is SEHNR and CDR2 is FQNEAQ (reference sequence).

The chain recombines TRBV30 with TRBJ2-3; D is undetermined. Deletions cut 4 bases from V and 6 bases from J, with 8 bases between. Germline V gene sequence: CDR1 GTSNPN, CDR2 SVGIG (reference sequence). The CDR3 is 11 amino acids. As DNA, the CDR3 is TGTGCCTGGACCAAATGGGATACGCAGTATTTT. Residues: CAWTKWDTQYF.

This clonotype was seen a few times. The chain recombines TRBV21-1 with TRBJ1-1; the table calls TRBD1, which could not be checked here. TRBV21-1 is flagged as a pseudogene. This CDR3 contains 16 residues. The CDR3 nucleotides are TGTGCCAGCAGCAGGGGGACAGGGGCCCCGGGCACTGAAGCTTTCTTT. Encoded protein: CASSRGTGAPGTEAFF.

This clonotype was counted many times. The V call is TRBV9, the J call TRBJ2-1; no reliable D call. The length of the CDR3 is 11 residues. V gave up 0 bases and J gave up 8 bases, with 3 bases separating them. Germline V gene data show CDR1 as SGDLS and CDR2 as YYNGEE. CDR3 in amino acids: CASSVVDEQFF. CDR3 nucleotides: TGTGCCAGCAGCGTAGTAGATGAGCAGTTCTTC.

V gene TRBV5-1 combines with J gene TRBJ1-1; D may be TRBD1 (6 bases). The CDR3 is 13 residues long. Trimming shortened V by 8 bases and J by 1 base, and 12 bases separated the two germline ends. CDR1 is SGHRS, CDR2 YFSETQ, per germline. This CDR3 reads CASGGGGNTEAFF. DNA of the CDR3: TGCGCCAGTGGAGGGGGGGGGAACACTGAAGCTTTCTTT.

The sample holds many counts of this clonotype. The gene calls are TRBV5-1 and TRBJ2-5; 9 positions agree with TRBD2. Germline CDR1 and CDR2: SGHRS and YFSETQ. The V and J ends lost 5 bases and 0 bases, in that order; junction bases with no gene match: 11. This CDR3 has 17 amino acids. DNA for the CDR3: TGCGCCAGCAGAGTCGGACTAGCGCCAGGCAACCAAGAGACCCAGTACTTC. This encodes CASRVGLAPGNQETQYF.

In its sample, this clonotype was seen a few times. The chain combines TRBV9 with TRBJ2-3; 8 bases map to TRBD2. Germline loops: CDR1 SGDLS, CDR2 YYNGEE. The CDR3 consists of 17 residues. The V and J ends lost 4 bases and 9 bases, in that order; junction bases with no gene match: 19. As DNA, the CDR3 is TGTGCCAGCAGCCTAGTGGGTAGCGGGAACCCGGCACGGACGCAGTATTTT. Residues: CASSLVGSGNPARTQYF.

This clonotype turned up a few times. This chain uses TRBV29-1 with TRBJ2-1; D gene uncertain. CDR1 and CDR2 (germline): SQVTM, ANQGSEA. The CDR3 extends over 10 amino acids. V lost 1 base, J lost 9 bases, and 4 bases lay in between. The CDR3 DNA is TGCAGCGTTGAAGTTGGTGAGCAGTTCTTC. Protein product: CSVEVGEQFF.

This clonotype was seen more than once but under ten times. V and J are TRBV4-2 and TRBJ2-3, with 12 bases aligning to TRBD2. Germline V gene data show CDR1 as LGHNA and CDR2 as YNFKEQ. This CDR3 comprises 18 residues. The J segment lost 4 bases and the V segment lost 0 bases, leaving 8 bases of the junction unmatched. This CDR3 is CASSQERPTSGRSDTQYF. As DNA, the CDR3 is TGTGCCAGCAGCCAAGAAAGACCGACTAGCGGGAGATCAGATACGCAGTATTTT.

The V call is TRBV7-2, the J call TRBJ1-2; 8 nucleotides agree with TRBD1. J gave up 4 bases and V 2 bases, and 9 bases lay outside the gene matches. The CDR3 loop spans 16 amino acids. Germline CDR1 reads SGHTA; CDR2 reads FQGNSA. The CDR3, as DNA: TGTGCCAGCAGCTTATGGACCCAGGGGGCCGTCTATGGCTACACCTTC. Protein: CASSLWTQGAVYGYTF.

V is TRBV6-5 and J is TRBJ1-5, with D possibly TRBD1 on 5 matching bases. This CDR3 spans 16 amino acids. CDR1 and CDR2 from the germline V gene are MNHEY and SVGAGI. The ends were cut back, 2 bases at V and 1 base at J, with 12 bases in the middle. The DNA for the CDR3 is TGTGCCAGCAGTTACGTAGGGGCTTACAGCAATCAGCCCCAGCATTTT. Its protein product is CASSYVGAYSNQPQHF.

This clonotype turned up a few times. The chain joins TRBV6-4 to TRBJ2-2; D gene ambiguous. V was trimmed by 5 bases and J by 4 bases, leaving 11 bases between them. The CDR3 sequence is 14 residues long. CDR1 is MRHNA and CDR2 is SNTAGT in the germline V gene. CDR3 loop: CASSSRVGTGELFF. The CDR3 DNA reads TGTGCCAGCAGTTCCCGGGTCGGCACCGGGGAGCTGTTTTTT.

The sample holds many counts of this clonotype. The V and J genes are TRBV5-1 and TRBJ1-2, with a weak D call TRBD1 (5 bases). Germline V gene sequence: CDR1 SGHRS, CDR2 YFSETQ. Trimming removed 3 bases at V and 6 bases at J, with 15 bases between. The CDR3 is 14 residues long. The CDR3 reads CASSYRGQGDGYTF. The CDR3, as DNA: TGCGCCAGCAGCTACCGGGGCCAGGGCGATGGCTACACCTTC.

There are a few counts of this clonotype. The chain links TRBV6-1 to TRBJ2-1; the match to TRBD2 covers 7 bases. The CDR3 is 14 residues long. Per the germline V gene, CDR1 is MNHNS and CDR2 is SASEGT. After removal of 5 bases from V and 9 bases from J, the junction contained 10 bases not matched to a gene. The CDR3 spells CASSIGTTVGEQFF. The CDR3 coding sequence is TGTGCCAGCAGTATCGGGACTACGGTCGGTGAGCAGTTCTTC.

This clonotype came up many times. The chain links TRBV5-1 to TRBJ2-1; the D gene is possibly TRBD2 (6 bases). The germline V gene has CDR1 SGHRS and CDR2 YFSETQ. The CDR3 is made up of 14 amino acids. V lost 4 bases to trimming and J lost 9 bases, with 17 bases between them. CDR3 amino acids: CASSPGTGAIEQFF. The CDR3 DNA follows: TGCGCCAGCAGCCCCGGGACTGGGGCCATTGAGCAGTTCTTC.

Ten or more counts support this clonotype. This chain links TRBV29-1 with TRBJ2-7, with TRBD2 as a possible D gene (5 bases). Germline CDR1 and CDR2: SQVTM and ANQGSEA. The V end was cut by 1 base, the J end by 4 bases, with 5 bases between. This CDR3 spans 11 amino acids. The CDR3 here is CSVEAGYEQYV. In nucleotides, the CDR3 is TGCAGCGTTGAAGCGGGGTACGAGCAGTACGTC.

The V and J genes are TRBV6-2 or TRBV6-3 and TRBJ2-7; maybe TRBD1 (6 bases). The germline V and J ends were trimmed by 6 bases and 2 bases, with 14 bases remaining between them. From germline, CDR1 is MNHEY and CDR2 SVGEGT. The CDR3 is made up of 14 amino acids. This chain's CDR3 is CASSLQGETYEQYF. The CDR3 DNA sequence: TGTGCCAGCAGCCTACAGGGTGAAACCTACGAGCAGTACTTC.

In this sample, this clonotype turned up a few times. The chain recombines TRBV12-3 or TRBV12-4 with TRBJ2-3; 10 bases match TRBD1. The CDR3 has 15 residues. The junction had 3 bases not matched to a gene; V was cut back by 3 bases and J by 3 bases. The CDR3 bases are TGTGCCAGCAGTTTCGGGGACAGGGGTACAGATACGCAGTATTTT. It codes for CASSFGDRGTDTQYF.

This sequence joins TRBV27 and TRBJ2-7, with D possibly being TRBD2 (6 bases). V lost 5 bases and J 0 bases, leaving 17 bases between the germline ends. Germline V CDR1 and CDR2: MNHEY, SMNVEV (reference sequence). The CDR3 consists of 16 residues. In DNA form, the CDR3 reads TGTGCCAGCAGTCCTACTAGCTTGGGGCGCTCCTACGAGCAGTACGTC. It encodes CASSPTSLGRSYEQYV.

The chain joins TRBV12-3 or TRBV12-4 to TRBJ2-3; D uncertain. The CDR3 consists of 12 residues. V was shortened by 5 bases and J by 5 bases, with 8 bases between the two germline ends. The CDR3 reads CASSETVDTQYF. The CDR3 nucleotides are TGTGCCAGCAGTGAGACGGTAGATACGCAGTATTTT.

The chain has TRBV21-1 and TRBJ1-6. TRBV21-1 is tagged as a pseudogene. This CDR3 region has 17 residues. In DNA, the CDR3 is TGTGCCAGCAGCCCTCATGGTCGGAGCTCCTATAATTCACCCCTCCACTTT. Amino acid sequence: CASSPHGRSSYNSPLHF.

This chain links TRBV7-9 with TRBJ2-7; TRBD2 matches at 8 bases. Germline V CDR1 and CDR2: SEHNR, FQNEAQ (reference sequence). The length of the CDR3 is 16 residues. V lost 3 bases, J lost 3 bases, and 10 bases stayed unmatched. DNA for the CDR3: TGTGCCAGCAGCTTCCCGACCGGGACTAGTAGCTACGAGCAGTACTTC. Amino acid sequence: CASSFPTGTSSYEQYF.